The rows below give T cell receptor beta chains drawn from one sample of a study of blood T cell repertoires in COVID-19. Data came from immunoSEQ multiplex PCR; TCRdb stores just in-frame clones and leaves some out. In the table there are around 310,000 clones, nearly 90% of which are singletons. Sequenced sample: peripheral blood. These receptors originate from a woman aged 40-49 years with COVID-19, enrolled during active disease. CDR3s include the opening cysteine and the closing phenylalanine or tryptophan. The D gene is left open where the match is weak. Some rows mark clone size as missing; the rest say once, few, many or name a class of expanded clone.

clone_size	d_call	v_call	j_call	cdr3_nt	cdr3_aa
NA	TRBD1	TRBV5-4	TRBJ2-3	TGTGCCAGCAGCTCCGGACAGGGAGCAGATACGCAGTATTTT	CASSSGQGADTQYF
NA	NA	TRBV29-1	TRBJ1-2	TGCAGCGTTGAATTTGTTCAGGGCGGCTATGGCTACACCTTC	CSVEFVQGGYGYTF
NA	NA	TRBV5-1	TRBJ2-5	TGCGCCAGCAGCTTGGCCGGAGTAATCGAGACCCAGTACTTC	CASSLAGVIETQYF
NA	TRBD1	TRBV19	TRBJ1-5	TGTGCCAGTAAGGGGACAGGGATAAACGGCAATCAGCCCCAGCATTTT	CASKGTGINGNQPQHF
few	NA	TRBV16	TRBJ1-6	TGTGCCAGCAGCCAAACAGACACCAGCTCCTATAATTCACCCCTCCACTTT	CASSQTDTSSYNSPLHF
NA	NA	TRBV11-2	TRBJ1-6	TGTGCCAGCAGCTTAGCGACATTTTCACCCCTCCACTTT	CASSLATFSPLHF
NA	NA	TRBV7-2	TRBJ1-1	TGTGCCAGCAGCTTTTTACAGGGGAACACTGAAGCTTTCTTT	CASSFLQGNTEAFF
NA	TRBD2	TRBV19	TRBJ2-3	TGTGCCAGTAGTACGGGACTAGCGGAAAGCACAGATACGCAGTATTTT	CASSTGLAESTDTQYF
NA	TRBD2	TRBV5-8	TRBJ2-3	TGTGCCAGCAGCCCCCGGGTAGCGGGGGGGACCACAGATACGCAGTATTTT	CASSPRVAGGTTDTQYF
NA	NA	TRBV3-1/TRBV3-2	TRBJ1-1	TGTGCCAGCAGCCGCCAGTGGAACACTGAAGCTTTCTTT	CASSRQWNTEAFF
NA	NA	TRBV28	TRBJ1-3	TGTGCCAGCAGTTCGACAGGCGGTCGAAACACCATATATTTT	CASSSTGGRNTIYF
NA	NA	TRBV6-2/TRBV6-3	TRBJ2-5	TGTGCCAGCAGTTACCTCCCGGGACTTTCACAAGAGACCCAGTACTTC	CASSYLPGLSQETQYF
NA	TRBD1	TRBV15	TRBJ1-5	TGTGCCGCCAGCAGGGGGGGGATAGACAATCAGCCCCAGCATTTT	CAASRGGIDNQPQHF
NA	NA	TRBV4-1	TRBJ1-2	TGCGCCAGCAGCCCAATCCGGACATACAACTATGGCTACACCTTC	CASSPIRTYNYGYTF
NA	TRBD2	TRBV4-3	TRBJ2-1	TGCGCCAGCAGCCAACTAGCGGGAGGGAACTACAATGAGCAGTTCTTC	CASSQLAGGNYNEQFF
NA	NA	TRBV5-1	TRBJ1-2	TGCGCCAGCAGCTTAGGGCAGGGTGAGGGCTACACCTTC	CASSLGQGEGYTF
NA	TRBD1	TRBV5-1	TRBJ1-1	TGCGCCAGCAGCGTCTCACCGGGACAGGGGGTTACTGAAGCTTTCTTT	CASSVSPGQGVTEAFF
NA	TRBD1	TRBV3-1/TRBV3-2	TRBJ1-2	TGTGCCAGCAGCCTGCGAAACCCTAGACAGGGGAGACATGGCTACACCTTC	CASSLRNPRQGRHGYTF
NA	NA	TRBV21-1	TRBJ2-7	TGTGCCAGCAGCCGACGGGACAGTGTAGGGATCGAGCAGTACTTC	CASSRRDSVGIEQYF
NA	NA	TRBV5-1	TRBJ1-1	TGCGCCAGCTTCTACGACAGTACCACTGAAGCTTTCTTT	CASFYDSTTEAFF
NA	NA	TRBV30	TRBJ2-7	TGTGCCTGGTCCTTGGCAGCCTACGAGCAGTACTTC	CAWSLAAYEQYF
NA	TRBD1	TRBV19	TRBJ2-5	TGTGCCAGTAGTACAAGGGGGCAGGGAGAGACCCAGTACTTC	CASSTRGQGETQYF
NA	TRBD1	TRBV2	TRBJ2-5	TGTGCCAGCAGTGACCGACAGGGGGCCTGGGAGACCCAGTACTTC	CASSDRQGAWETQYF
NA	TRBD1	TRBV27	TRBJ1-4	TGTGCCAGCAGTCCGAATCGACAGGGAAAGGGTGAAAAACTGTTTTTT	CASSPNRQGKGEKLFF
NA	NA	TRBV5-1	TRBJ1-6	TGCGCCAGCAGCTTGGGGGGGGGAGGAATCCTACCCCTCCACTTT	CASSLGGGGILPLHF
NA	NA	TRBV7-2	TRBJ2-5	TGTGCCAGCAGCTTAGGACACCGCCAAGAGACCCAGTACTTC	CASSLGHRQETQYF
few	NA	TRBV28	TRBJ1-5	TGTGCCAGCAGCGGGCGGGGCTTATTCGCTCAGCCCCAGCATTTT	CASSGRGLFAQPQHF
few	NA	TRBV10-3	TRBJ2-7	TGTGCCATCAGTGCCCGGGACACTACCTACGAGCAGTACTTC	CAISARDTTYEQYF
NA	TRBD2	TRBV3-1/TRBV3-2	TRBJ2-1	TGTGCCAGCAGCCCGGGACTAGTATACAATGAGCAGTTCTTC	CASSPGLVYNEQFF
NA	TRBD2	TRBV7-2	TRBJ2-5	TGTGCCAGCAGCCCGGGGGGGTCGAAGGAGACCCAGTACTTC	CASSPGGSKETQYF
NA	NA	TRBV5-8	TRBJ2-1	TGTGCCAGCAGCTTCCCTCCTGACAGCTACAATGAGCAGTTCTTC	CASSFPPDSYNEQFF
few	TRBD1	TRBV27	TRBJ1-1	TGTGCCAGCAGCCTACAGGGGGCTCTGACTGAAGCTTTCTTT	CASSLQGALTEAFF
NA	TRBD1	TRBV29-1	TRBJ2-7	TGCAGCGTAAAATCCAAACCGGGACAGGGGTACGGGTACGAGCAGTACTTC	CSVKSKPGQGYGYEQYF
NA	TRBD1	TRBV13	TRBJ1-6	TGTGCCAGCAGCTCCTTTCGGACAGGGCCGTCACCCCTCCACTTT	CASSSFRTGPSPLHF
NA	NA	TRBV11-2	TRBJ1-2	TGTGCCAGCAGCTTAGTATCAGCGGGTGACTACACCTTC	CASSLVSAGDYTF
NA	NA	TRBV7-9	TRBJ1-1	TGTGCCAGCAGGGGGGAGGTGACTGAAGCTTTCTTT	CASRGEVTEAFF
NA	NA	TRBV4-3	TRBJ1-2	TGCGCCAGCAGCCAAAATATGGTCCCAGCTAACTATGGCTACACCTTC	CASSQNMVPANYGYTF
NA	NA	TRBV9	TRBJ1-1	TGTGCCAGCAGCTACTCGCCTACGGGCACTGAAGCTTTCTTT	CASSYSPTGTEAFF
NA	NA	TRBV6-2/TRBV6-3	TRBJ2-5	TGTGCCAGCAGTTACAGTTGGGGCCGCCAAGAGACCCAGTACTTC	CASSYSWGRQETQYF
NA	NA	TRBV25-1	TRBJ2-1	TGTGCCAGTGTTCGTCTCGGTTACAATGAGCAGTTCTTC	CASVRLGYNEQFF
few	NA	TRBV28	TRBJ1-2	TGTGCCAGCAGTTTAGCCGGGGGAGGCTATGGCTACACCTTC	CASSLAGGGYGYTF
NA	NA	TRBV20-1	TRBJ1-6	TGCAGTGCTGGGCTTAATTCACCCCTCCACTTT	CSAGLNSPLHF
NA	TRBD1	TRBV9	TRBJ1-1	TGTGCCAGCAGCGGCGGGACAGGGGGCACTGAAGCTTTCTTT	CASSGGTGGTEAFF
NA	NA	TRBV19	TRBJ2-7	TGTGCCAGTAGTATAGGTGGGGGGGGCGTGTACGAGCAGTACTTC	CASSIGGGGVYEQYF
NA	TRBD2	TRBV9	TRBJ2-3	TGTGCCAGCAGCACTAGCGGGGTTTCGACAGATACGCAGTATTTT	CASSTSGVSTDTQYF
NA	NA	TRBV12-3/TRBV12-4	TRBJ1-1	TGTGCCAGCAGTCTTTCGGGGGGGCTCGAAGCTTTCTTT	CASSLSGGLEAFF
NA	TRBD2	TRBV7-9	TRBJ2-3	TGTGCCAGCAGCCGAAGTAGCGGGAGGGCCAACCTAGATACGCAGTATTTT	CASSRSSGRANLDTQYF
NA	NA	TRBV6-5	TRBJ1-1	TGTGCCAGCAGGACCACGGGCACTGAAGCTTTCTTT	CASRTTGTEAFF
NA	NA	TRBV18	TRBJ1-1	TGTGCCAGCTCTCCGGCGGTGCCGAACACTGAAGCTTTCTTT	CASSPAVPNTEAFF
NA	TRBD1	TRBV9	TRBJ2-5	TGTGCCAGCAGCGGGACAGGGTACCAAGAGACCCAGTACTTC	CASSGTGYQETQYF
NA	NA	TRBV5-1	TRBJ1-1	TGCGCCAGCAGCTTTGAGGGTTCAAGGATTTCGGGCACTGAAGCTTTCTTT	CASSFEGSRISGTEAFF
NA	NA	TRBV3-1/TRBV3-2	TRBJ2-3	TGTGCCAGCAGCCAAGTCTCAGATACGCAGTATTTT	CASSQVSDTQYF